A single T cell receptor (beta chain) is shown here with its context. What it binds is unknown. The protocol was immunoSEQ multiplex PCR, while the TCRdb copy is restricted to in-frame clones and leaves out a portion. The table shows around 300,000 clones, with about 86% occurring only once. CDR1 and CDR2 from the germline V gene are SQVTM and ANQGSEA. The V end lost 4 bases, the J end lost 3 bases, and 10 bases lay between the germline ends. This CDR3 has 12 residues. This sample is part of a study of cytomegalovirus exposure and HLA in healthy donors. Separation from the roughly 670-subject first cohort characterized the roughly 110-subject validation cohort, to which the donors belonged. Overall study findings and caveats: Usually a TCR sequence was rare, but some public TCRs were found in many donors. Reported results showed that the classifier diagnosed cytomegalovirus status with high specificity and sensitivity. It was approximately 150 TCR beta chains that were listed as cytomegalovirus-associated.

The sequenced sample was PBMCs. The chain carries TRBV29-1 and TRBJ2-7; maybe TRBD2 (6 bases). The receptor's source is a woman between 18 and 30 years old in good health and CMV-seronegative. The CDR3 DNA sequence: TGCAGCGTTGGCGGGGTCCGCTACGAGCAGTACTTC. It encodes CSVGGVRYEQYF.